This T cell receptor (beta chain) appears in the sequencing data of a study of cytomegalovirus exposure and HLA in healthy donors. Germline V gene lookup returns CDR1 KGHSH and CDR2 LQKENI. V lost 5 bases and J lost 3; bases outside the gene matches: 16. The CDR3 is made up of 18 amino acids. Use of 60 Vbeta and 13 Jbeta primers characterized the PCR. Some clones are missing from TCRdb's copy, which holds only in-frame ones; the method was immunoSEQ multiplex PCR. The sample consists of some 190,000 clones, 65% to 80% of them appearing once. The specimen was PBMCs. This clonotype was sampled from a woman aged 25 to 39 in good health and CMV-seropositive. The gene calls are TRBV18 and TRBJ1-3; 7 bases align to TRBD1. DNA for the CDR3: TGTGCCAGCTCATCCCTCTTAGAACAGGGGAGGAGTGGAAACACCATATATTTT. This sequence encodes CASSSLLEQGRSGNTIYF. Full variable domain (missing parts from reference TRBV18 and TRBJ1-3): NAGVMQNPRHLVRRRGQEARLRCSPMKGHSHVYWYRQLPEEGLKFMVYLQKENIIDESGMPKERFSAEFPKEGPSILRIQQVVRGDSAAYFCASSSLLEQGRSGNTIYFGEGSWLTVV.